These T cell receptor beta chains were read from a single sample in a study of T cell repertoires in cytomegalovirus infection. Antigens of these TCRs are unknown. In TCRdb, the reads were re-called with MiXCR into one record per CDR3 protein. The sample includes hundreds of thousands of distinct CDR3 sequences, about a third seen only once; the top ten take about 14%. The input for sequencing was cultured CD8+ T cells from PBMCs, taken from culture after CMV antigen stimulation. Receptor source: a human donor in good health (CMV status not recorded). Some clones in this sample may be carry-over from other donors' samples. The CDR3 runs from the conserved cysteine through the conserved F or W. The D gene is left open where the match is weak. Size is omitted from some rows. Given values are once, few, many or a class for expanded clones.

v_call: TRBV12-3/TRBV12-4; j_call: TRBJ2-1; clone_size: .; d_call: .; cdr3_aa: CASTPYSPTYNEQFF; cdr3_nt: TGTGCCAGCACGCCGTACTCCCCAACCTACAATGAGCAGTTCTTC
v_call: TRBV5-1; j_call: TRBJ2-1; clone_size: .; d_call: .; cdr3_aa: CASSFPGTNEQFF; cdr3_nt: TGCGCCAGCAGCTTTCCTGGAACCAATGAGCAGTTCTTC
v_call: TRBV12-3/TRBV12-4; j_call: TRBJ1-6; clone_size: .; d_call: .; cdr3_aa: CASSLVGVSGGRDNNSPLHF; cdr3_nt: TGTGCCAGCAGTTTAGTCGGCGTTTCTGGGGGACGGGATAATAATTCACCCCTCCACTTT
v_call: TRBV20-1; j_call: TRBJ2-3; clone_size: .; d_call: TRBD1; cdr3_aa: CSATWDSSTDTQYF; cdr3_nt: TGCAGTGCTACGTGGGACAGCAGCACAGATACGCAGTATTTT
v_call: TRBV9; j_call: TRBJ2-7; clone_size: few; d_call: .; cdr3_aa: CASSVGRFGEQYF; cdr3_nt: TGTGCCAGCAGCGTCGGACGATTCGGGGAGCAGTACTTC
v_call: TRBV5-1; j_call: TRBJ2-7; clone_size: .; d_call: TRBD1; cdr3_aa: CASSLETGGAYEQYF; cdr3_nt: TGCGCCAGCAGCTTGGAGACAGGGGGTGCCTACGAGCAGTACTTC
v_call: TRBV6-1; j_call: TRBJ1-1; clone_size: many; d_call: .; cdr3_aa: CASILLAEAFF; cdr3_nt: TGTGCCAGCATCCTGCTCGCTGAAGCTTTCTTT
v_call: TRBV7-9; j_call: TRBJ2-1; clone_size: .; d_call: TRBD2; cdr3_aa: CASSRGGLRNEQFF; cdr3_nt: TGTGCCAGCAGCCGCGGGGGGTTAAGGAATGAGCAGTTCTTC
v_call: TRBV6-5; j_call: TRBJ2-1; clone_size: .; d_call: TRBD2; cdr3_aa: CASILRGGRNEQFF; cdr3_nt: TGTGCCAGCATCTTACGGGGGGGCCGGAATGAGCAGTTCTTC
v_call: TRBV7-9; j_call: TRBJ2-6; clone_size: many; d_call: TRBD1; cdr3_aa: CASSSSTGVVTGANVLTF; cdr3_nt: TGTGCCAGCAGCTCATCGACAGGGGTTGTGACTGGGGCCAACGTCCTGACTTTC
v_call: TRBV5-4; j_call: TRBJ2-1; clone_size: .; d_call: .; cdr3_aa: CASSSGTTGVLYNEQFF; cdr3_nt: TGTGCCAGCAGCTCCGGTACTACGGGGGTCCTATACAATGAGCAGTTCTTC
v_call: TRBV27; j_call: TRBJ1-2; clone_size: few; d_call: TRBD1; cdr3_aa: CASSFRQGKKDGYTF; cdr3_nt: TGTGCCAGCAGTTTTCGACAGGGGAAAAAGGATGGCTACACCTTC
v_call: TRBV7-2; j_call: TRBJ2-1; clone_size: .; d_call: .; cdr3_aa: CASRLGDNEQFF; cdr3_nt: TGTGCCAGCAGGTTAGGGGACAATGAGCAGTTCTTC
v_call: TRBV4-1; j_call: TRBJ2-3; clone_size: few; d_call: .; cdr3_aa: CASSPFQGSDTQYF; cdr3_nt: TGCGCCAGCAGCCCGTTCCAGGGCTCGGATACGCAGTATTTT
v_call: TRBV4-3; j_call: TRBJ1-2; clone_size: .; d_call: .; cdr3_aa: CASSQDLGTKISANYGYTF; cdr3_nt: TGCGCCAGCAGCCAAGATCTTGGGACGAAGATTAGCGCTAACTATGGCTACACCTTC
v_call: TRBV7-6; j_call: TRBJ1-2; clone_size: many; d_call: .; cdr3_aa: CASSLRGDGPNYGYTF; cdr3_nt: TGTGCCAGCAGCTTAAGAGGGGACGGACCTAACTATGGCTACACCTTC